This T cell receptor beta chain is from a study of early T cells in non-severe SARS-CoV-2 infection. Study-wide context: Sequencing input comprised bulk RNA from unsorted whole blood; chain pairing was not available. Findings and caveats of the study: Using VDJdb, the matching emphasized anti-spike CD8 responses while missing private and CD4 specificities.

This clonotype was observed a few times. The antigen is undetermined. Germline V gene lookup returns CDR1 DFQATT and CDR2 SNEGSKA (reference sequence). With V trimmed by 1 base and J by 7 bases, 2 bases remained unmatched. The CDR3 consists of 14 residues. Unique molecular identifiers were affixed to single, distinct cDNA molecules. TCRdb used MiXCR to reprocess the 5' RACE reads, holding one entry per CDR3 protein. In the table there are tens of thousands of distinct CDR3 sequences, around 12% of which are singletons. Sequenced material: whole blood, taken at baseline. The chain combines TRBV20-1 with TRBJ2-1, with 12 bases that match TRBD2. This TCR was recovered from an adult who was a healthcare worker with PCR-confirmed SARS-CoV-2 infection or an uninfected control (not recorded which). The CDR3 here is CSARASGGANEQFF. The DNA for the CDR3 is TGCAGTGCTAGAGCTAGCGGGGGGGCTAATGAGCAGTTCTTC.